This TCR beta chain stems from a study of PD-1 blockade in classical Hodgkin lymphoma. Overall study: Patients received nivolumab 3 mg/kg intravenously every 2 weeks.

The sample holds a few counts of this clone. Its matching antigen is unknown. Time point indicated: cycle 4 day 1 (C4D1), after less than seven weeks of nivolumab. Every single patient, without exception, relapsed after autologous stem cell transplantation, and brentuximab vedotin exposure varied. The study purified CD4+ T cells from thawed PBMCs using magnetic negative selection. TCRdb's table, derived via immunoSEQ multiplex PCR, lists solely in-frame clones and lacks some. The sample contains 20,000 to 25,000 clones, 70% to 80% of which appear only once. Findings of the study overall: A significant rise in TCR diversity was seen by C4D1 for CD4+ cells but not for CD8+ cells. Baseline TCR diversity was reportedly lower in newly diagnosed patients than healthy donors.

Trimming pared 0 bases from V and 0 bases from J, leaving 9 bases between. This CDR3 is built from 16 residues. The V gene's germline CDR1 is SGHRS and CDR2 YFSETQ. This sample comprised CD4+ T cells from blood, obtained before the fourth cycle of nivolumab. The chain is built from TRBV5-1 and TRBJ2-2; D unclear. The receptor's source is a human donor with classical Hodgkin lymphoma. The CDR3 reads CASSLGAISNTGELFF. CDR3 DNA sequence: TGCGCCAGCAGCTTGGGGGCTATCTCGAACACCGGGGAGCTGTTTTTT. Full variable domain (missing parts from reference TRBV5-1 and TRBJ2-2): KAGVTQTPRYLIKTRGQQVTLSCSPISGHRSVSWYQQTPGQGLQFLFEYFSETQRNKGNFPGRFSGRQFSNSRSEMNVSTLELGDSALYLCASSLGAISNTGELFFGEGSRLTVL.